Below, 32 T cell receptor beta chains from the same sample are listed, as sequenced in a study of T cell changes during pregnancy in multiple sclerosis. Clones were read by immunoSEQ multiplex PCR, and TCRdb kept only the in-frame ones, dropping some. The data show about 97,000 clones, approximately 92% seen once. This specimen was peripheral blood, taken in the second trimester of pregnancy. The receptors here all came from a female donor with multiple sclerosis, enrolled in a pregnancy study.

The CDR3 sequence: CASSTTGQGAGNTIYF. CDR3 DNA: TGTGCCAGTAGTACCACCGGACAGGGGGCTGGAAACACCATATATTTT. The chain carries TRBV19 and TRBJ1-3; TRBD1 matches at 10 bases. This CDR3 spans 16 amino acids. Germline CDR1 is LNHDA and CDR2 is SQIVND (reference sequence). Trimming took 4 bases from V and 2 from J; bases not matched to a gene: 5.

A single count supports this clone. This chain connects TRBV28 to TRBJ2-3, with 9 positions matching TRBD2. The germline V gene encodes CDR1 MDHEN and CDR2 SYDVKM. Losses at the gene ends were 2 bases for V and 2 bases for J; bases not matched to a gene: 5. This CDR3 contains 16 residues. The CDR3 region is CASSLGLALSTDTQYF. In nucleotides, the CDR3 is TGTGCCAGCAGTTTAGGACTAGCGCTTTCCACAGATACGCAGTATTTT. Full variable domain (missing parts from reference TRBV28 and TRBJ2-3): DVKVTQSSRYLVKRTGEKVFLECVQDMDHENMFWYRQDPGLGLRLIYFSYDVKMKEKGDIPEGYSVSREKKERFSLILESASTNQTSMYLCASSLGLALSTDTQYFGPGTRLTVL.

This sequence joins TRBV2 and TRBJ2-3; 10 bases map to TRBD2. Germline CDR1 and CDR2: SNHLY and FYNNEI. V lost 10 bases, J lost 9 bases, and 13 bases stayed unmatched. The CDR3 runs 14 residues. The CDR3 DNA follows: TGTGCCATCCCCGGGACTAGCGAAAGAGGGACGCAGTATTTT. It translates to CAIPGTSERGTQYF.

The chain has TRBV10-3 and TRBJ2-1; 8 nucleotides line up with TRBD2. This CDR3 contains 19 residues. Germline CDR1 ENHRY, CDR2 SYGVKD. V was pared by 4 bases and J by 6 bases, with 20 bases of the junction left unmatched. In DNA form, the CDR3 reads TGTGCCATCAGTGTTATATTAACCCTAGCGGGTTCCAGGGGCAATGAGCAGTTCTTC. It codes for CAISVILTLAGSRGNEQFF.

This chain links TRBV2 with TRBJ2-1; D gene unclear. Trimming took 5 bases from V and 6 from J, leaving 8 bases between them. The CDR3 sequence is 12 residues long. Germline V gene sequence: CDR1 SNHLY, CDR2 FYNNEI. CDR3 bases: TGTGCCAGCAGTCTGGGCTCCAATGAGCAGTTCTTC. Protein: CASSLGSNEQFF.

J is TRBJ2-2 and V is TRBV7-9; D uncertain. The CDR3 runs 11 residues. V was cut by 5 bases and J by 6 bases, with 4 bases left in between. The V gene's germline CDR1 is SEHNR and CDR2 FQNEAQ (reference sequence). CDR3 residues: CASSPAGELFF. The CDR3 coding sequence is TGTGCCAGCAGCCCAGCCGGGGAGCTGTTTTTT.

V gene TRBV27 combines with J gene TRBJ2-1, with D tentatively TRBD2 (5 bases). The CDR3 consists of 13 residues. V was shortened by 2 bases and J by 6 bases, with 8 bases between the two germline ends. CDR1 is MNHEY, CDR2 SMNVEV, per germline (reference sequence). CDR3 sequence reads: CASSLASPNEQFF. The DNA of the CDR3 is TGTGCCAGCAGTTTAGCTAGCCCCAATGAGCAGTTCTTC.

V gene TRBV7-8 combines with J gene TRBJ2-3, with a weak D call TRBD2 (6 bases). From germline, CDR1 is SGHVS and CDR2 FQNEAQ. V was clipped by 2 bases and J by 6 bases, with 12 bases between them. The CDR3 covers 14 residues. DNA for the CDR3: TGTGCCAGCAGCTTAAGGTCGGGAGAGGATACGCAGTATTTT. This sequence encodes CASSLRSGEDTQYF.

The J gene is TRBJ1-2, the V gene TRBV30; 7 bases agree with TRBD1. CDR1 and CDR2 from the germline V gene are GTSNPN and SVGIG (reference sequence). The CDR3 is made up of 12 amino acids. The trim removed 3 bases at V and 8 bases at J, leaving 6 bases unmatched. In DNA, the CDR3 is TGTGCCTGGAGGGTGGGCAGGGGGGGCTACACCTTC. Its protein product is CAWRVGRGGYTF.

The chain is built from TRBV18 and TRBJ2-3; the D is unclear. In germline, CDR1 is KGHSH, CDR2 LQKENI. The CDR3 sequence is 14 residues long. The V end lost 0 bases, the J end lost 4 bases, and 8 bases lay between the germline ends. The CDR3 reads CASSPPAVPDTQYF. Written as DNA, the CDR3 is TGTGCCAGCTCACCACCGGCAGTCCCAGATACGCAGTATTTT.

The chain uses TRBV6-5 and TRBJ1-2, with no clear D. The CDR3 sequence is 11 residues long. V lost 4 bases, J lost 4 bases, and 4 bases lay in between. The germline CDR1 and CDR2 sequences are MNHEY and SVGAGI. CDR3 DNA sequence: TGTGCCAGCAGTTCAGGCTATGGCTACACCTTC. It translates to CASSSGYGYTF.

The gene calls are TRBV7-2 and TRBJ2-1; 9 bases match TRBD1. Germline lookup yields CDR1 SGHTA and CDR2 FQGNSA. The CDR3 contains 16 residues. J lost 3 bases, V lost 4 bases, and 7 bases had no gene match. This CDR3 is CASSSAGTGHYNEQFF. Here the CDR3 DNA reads TGTGCCAGCAGCTCCGCCGGGACAGGGCACTACAATGAGCAGTTCTTC.

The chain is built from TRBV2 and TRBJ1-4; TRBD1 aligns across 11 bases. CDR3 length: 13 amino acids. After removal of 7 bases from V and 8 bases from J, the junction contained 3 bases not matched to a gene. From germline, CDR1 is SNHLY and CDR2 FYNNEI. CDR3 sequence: CASNRDRGEKLFF. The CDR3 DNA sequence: TGTGCCAGCAACAGGGACAGGGGGGAAAAACTGTTTTTT. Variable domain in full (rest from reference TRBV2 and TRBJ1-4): EPEVTQTPSHQVTQMGQEVILRCVPISNHLYFYWYRQILGQKVEFLVSFYNNEISEKSEIFDDQFSVERPDGSNFTLKIRSTKLEDSAMYFCASNRDRGEKLFFGSGTQLSVL.

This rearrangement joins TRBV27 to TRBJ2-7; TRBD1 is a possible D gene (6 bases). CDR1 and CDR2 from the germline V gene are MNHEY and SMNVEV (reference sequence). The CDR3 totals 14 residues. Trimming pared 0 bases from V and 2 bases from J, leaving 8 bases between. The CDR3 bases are TGTGCCAGCAGTTTATCTGGGGACACCTACGAGCAGTACTTC. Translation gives CASSLSGDTYEQYF.

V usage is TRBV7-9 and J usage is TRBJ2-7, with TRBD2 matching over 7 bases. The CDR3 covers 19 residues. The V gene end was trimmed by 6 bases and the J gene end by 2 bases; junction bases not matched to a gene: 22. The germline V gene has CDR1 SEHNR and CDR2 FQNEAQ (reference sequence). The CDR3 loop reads CASSPSAGGRKTRTYEQYF. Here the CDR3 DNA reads TGTGCCAGCAGTCCAAGCGCCGGCGGGAGAAAAACCCGAACCTACGAGCAGTACTTC.

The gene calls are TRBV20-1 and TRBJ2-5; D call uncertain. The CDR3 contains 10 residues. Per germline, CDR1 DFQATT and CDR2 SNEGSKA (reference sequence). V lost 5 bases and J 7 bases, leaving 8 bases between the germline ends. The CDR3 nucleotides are TGCAGTGCTTCAAGAGGGACCCAGTACTTC. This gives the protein CSASRGTQYF.

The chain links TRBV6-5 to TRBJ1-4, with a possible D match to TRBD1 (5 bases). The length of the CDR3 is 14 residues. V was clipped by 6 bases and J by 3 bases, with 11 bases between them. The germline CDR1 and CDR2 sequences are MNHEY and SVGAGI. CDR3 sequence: CASSRGTANEKLFF. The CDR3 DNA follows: TGTGCCAGCAGCCGCGGGACGGCTAATGAAAAACTGTTTTTT.

CDR3 nucleotides: TGCGCCAGCAGCTTAACAGGGGGCAGCGACTATGGCTACACCTTC. Protein sequence: CASSLTGGSDYGYTF. The chain uses TRBV5-1 and TRBJ1-2; 9 nucleotides align to TRBD1. Trimming cost V 2 bases and J 3 bases; bases outside gene matches: 5. Germline CDR1 reads SGHRS; CDR2 reads YFSETQ. This CDR3 region has 15 residues.

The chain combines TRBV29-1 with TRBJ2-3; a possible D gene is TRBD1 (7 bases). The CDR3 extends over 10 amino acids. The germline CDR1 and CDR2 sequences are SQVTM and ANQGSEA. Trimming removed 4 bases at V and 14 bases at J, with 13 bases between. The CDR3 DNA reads TGCAGCGTTGGCGGGACAGTTTTGTATTTT. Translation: CSVGGTVLYF.

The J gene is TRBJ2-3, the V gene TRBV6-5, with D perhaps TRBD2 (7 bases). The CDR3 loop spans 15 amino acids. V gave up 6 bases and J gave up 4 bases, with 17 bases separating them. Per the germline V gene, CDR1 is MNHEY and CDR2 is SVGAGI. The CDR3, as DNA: TGTGCCAGCAGGACGCAGGGGAGGGGTGCAGATACGCAGTATTTT. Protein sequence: CASRTQGRGADTQYF.

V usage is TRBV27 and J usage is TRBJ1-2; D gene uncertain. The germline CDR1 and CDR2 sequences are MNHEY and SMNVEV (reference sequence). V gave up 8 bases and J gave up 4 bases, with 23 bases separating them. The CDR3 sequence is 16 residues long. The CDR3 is CASGVGPSRRGYGYTF. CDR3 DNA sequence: TGTGCCAGCGGGGTGGGCCCATCTCGTCGGGGCTATGGCTACACCTTC.

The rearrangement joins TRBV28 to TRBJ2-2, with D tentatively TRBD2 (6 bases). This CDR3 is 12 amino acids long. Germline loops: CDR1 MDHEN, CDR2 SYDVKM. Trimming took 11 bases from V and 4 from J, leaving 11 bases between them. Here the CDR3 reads CAGGGVTGELFF. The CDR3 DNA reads TGTGCCGGTGGAGGGGTCACCGGGGAGCTGTTTTTT. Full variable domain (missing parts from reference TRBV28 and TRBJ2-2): DVKVTQSSRYLVKRTGEKVFLECVQDMDHENMFWYRQDPGLGLRLIYFSYDVKMKEKGDIPEGYSVSREKKERFSLILESASTNQTSMYLCAGGGVTGELFFGEGSRLTVL.

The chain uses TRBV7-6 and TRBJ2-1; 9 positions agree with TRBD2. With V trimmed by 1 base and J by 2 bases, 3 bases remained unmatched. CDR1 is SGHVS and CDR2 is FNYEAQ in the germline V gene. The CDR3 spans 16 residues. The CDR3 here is CASSLVSSGTYNEQFF. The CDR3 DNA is TGTGCCAGCAGCTTAGTCTCTAGCGGGACCTACAATGAGCAGTTCTTC.

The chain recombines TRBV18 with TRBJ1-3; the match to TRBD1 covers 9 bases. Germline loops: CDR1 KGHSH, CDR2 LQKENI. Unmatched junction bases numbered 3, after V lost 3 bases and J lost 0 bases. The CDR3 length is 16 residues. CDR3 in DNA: TGTGCCAGCTCACCGGGACAGGGAAGCTCTGGAAACACCATATATTTT. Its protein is CASSPGQGSSGNTIYF. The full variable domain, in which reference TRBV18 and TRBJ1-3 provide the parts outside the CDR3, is NAGVMQNPRHLVRRRGQEARLRCSPMKGHSHVYWYRQLPEEGLKFMVYLQKENIIDESGMPKERFSAEFPKEGPSILRIQQVVRGDSAAYFCASSPGQGSSGNTIYFGEGSWLTVV.

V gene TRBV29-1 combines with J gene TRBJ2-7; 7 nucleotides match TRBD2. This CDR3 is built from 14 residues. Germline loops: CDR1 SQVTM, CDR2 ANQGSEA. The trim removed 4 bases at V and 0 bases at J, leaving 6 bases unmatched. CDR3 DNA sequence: TGCAGCGTTGCCTATCGGGAGGCCTCCTACGAGCAGTACTTC. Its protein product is CSVAYREASYEQYF.

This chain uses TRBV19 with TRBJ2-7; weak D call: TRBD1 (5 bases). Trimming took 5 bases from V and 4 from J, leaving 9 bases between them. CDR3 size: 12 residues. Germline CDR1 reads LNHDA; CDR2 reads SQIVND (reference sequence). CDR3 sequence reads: CASSPDRYEQYF. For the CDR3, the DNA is TGTGCCAGTAGTCCCGACAGATACGAGCAGTACTTC. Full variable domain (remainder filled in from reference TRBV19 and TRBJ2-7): DGGITQSPKYLFRKEGQNVTLSCEQNLNHDAMYWYRQDPGQGLRLIYYSQIVNDFQKGDIAEGYSVSREKKESFPLTVTSAQKNPTAFYLCASSPDRYEQYFGPGTRLTVT.

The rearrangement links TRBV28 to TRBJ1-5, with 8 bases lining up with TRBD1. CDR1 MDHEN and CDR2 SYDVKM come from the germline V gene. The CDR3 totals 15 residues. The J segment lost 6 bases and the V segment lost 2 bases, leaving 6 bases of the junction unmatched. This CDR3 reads CASSLGVRGLQPQHF. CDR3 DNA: TGTGCCAGCAGTTTAGGGGTCAGGGGGCTTCAGCCCCAGCATTTT.

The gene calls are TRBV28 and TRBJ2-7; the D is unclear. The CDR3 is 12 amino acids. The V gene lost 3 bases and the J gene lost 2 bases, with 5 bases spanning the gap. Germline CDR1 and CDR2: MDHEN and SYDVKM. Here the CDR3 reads CASSFPAYEQYF. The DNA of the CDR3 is TGTGCCAGCAGTTTTCCAGCCTACGAGCAGTACTTC.

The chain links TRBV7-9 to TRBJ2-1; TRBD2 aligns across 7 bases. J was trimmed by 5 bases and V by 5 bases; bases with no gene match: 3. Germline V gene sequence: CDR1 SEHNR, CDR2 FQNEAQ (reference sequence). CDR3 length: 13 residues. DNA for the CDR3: TGTGCCAGCAGCGCCAGCGGGAACAATGAGCAGTTCTTC. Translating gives CASSASGNNEQFF. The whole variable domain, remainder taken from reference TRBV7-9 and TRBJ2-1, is DTGVSQNPRHKITKRGQNVTFRCDPISEHNRLYWYRQTLGQGPEFLTYFQNEAQLEKSRLLSDRFSAERPKGSFSTLEIQRTEQGDSAMYLCASSASGNNEQFFGPGTRLTVL.

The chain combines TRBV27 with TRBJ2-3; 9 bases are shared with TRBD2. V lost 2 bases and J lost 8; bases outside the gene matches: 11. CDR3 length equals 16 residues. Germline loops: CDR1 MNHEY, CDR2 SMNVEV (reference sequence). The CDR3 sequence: CASSLLRLAEPRTQYF. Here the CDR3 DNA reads TGTGCCAGCAGTTTACTCCGACTAGCGGAACCACGTACGCAGTATTTT.

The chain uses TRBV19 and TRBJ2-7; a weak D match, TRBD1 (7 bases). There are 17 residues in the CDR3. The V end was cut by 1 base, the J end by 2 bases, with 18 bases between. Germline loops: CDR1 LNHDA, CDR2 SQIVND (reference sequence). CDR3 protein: CASSIVAQGGRAYEQYF. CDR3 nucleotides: TGTGCCAGTAGTATAGTGGCCCAGGGGGGCAGGGCCTACGAGCAGTACTTC.

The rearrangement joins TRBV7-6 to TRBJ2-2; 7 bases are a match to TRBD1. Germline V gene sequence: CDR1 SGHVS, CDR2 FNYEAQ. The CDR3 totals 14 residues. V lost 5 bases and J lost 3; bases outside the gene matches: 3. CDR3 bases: TGTGCCAGCAGCAAAACAGGGGACACCGGGGAGCTGTTTTTT. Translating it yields CASSKTGDTGELFF. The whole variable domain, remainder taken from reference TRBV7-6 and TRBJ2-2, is GAGVSQSPRYKVTKRGQDVALRCDPISGHVSLYWYRQALGQGPEFLTYFNYEAQQDKSGLPNDRFSAERPEGSISTLTIQRTEQRDSAMYRCASSKTGDTGELFFGEGSRLTVL.